This T cell receptor beta chain was identified in a study of T cell clones after liver transplantation. The overall study: As an antigen-independent comparator, third-party-reactive TCRbeta sequences came from pre-transplant mixed lymphocyte reactions. Until 12-24 months post-transplant, subjects got standard immunosuppression and no induction.

Sequenced by immunoSEQ multiplex PCR; TCRdb stores in-frame clones only, minus some. The sample contains some 120,000 clones, over 75% of which appear only once. Sorting of unstimulated PBMCs yielded separate CD3+CD4+ and CD3+CD8+ fractions. This clone was recorded once. Germline V gene lookup returns CDR1 GTSNPN and CDR2 SVGIG (reference sequence). The length of the CDR3 is 13 residues. V lost 5 bases and J 1 base, leaving 11 bases between the germline ends. The V and J genes are TRBV30 and TRBJ1-1; no reliable D call. The sample consisted of CD4+ T cells from blood, taken 12 months after liver transplant. The receptor comes from a human patient who received a liver transplant. Some T cells may be graft donor cells. CDR3 amino acids: CAWASAANTEAFF. The CDR3 bases are TGTGCCTGGGCTTCAGCCGCGAACACTGAAGCTTTCTTT. Filled out from reference TRBV30 and TRBJ1-1, the complete variable domain reads SQTIHQWPATLVQPVGSPLSLECTVEGTSNPNLYWYRQAAGRGLQLLFYSVGIGQISSEVPQNLSASRPQDRQFILSSKKLLLSDSGFYLCAWASAANTEAFFGQGTRLTVV.